This TCR beta chain was profiled in a study of CD8+ T cells in alopecia areata. RNA was extracted and reverse transcribed into cDNA as the sequencing template. The method was immunoSEQ multiplex PCR; TCRdb's version includes in-frame clones alone and lacks a portion of them. The sample yields some 150,000 clones, roughly 66% seen once. This material consisted of CD8+ T cells sorted from blood, taken at week 0. The clonotype comes from a human donor with alopecia areata.

Here the CDR3 DNA reads TGTGCCAGCAGCGAGGTGAGAACTGAAGCTTTCTTT. It codes for CASSEVRTEAFF. The chain uses TRBV14 and TRBJ1-1, with D unresolved. Trimming shortened V by 5 bases and J by 5 bases, and 9 bases separated the two germline ends. This CDR3 region has 12 residues. Germline V gene data show CDR1 as SGHDN and CDR2 as FVKESK.